These T cell receptor beta chains were read from a single sample in a study of blood T cell repertoires in COVID-19. Using immunoSEQ multiplex PCR, the repertoire was profiled, and TCRdb retains in-frame clones only, with some absent. Of fewer than 250,000 clones listed, about 93% were seen once; the top ten hold around 0.84%. Sequenced sample: peripheral blood. Receptor source: a man between 60 and 75 years old with COVID-19, enrolled during active disease. The CDR3 runs from the conserved cysteine through the conserved F or W. A D gene is named only where the DNA matches it firmly. Only some rows state a clone size, as once, few, many or a class for expanded clones.

TRBV19	.	.	TRBJ1-4	TGTGCCAGTAGTATTTTCTCGGGGAACACTAATGAAAAACTGTTTTTT	CASSIFSGNTNEKLFF
TRBV2	.	.	TRBJ1-1	TGTGCCAGCATACTACACCCGCAAGCTGAAGCTTTCTTT	CASILHPQAEAFF
TRBV29-1	.	.	TRBJ1-5	TGCAGCGTTGGTGGGGGGGGGCATCAGCCCCAGCATTTT	CSVGGGGHQPQHF
TRBV6-5	.	TRBD1	TRBJ2-5	TGTGCCAGCAGGACAGGGGATCGGGAGACCCAGTACTTC	CASRTGDRETQYF
TRBV6-5	.	TRBD2	TRBJ2-7	TGTGCCAGCAGCTTTGGGACTAGCGGGAGAAGGGAGCAGTACTTC	CASSFGTSGRREQYF
TRBV5-4	.	.	TRBJ2-1	TGTGCCAGCAGCTTGGGGACACCCTCCTACAATGAGCAGTTCTTC	CASSLGTPSYNEQFF
TRBV9	.	TRBD1	TRBJ2-6	TGTGCCAGCAGTCCTAACAGGGGGCTGGTGGCCAACGTCCTGACTTTC	CASSPNRGLVANVLTF
TRBV5-1	.	TRBD1	TRBJ1-4	TGCGCCAGCAGCTTACAGGGGACAAATGAAAAACTGTTTTTT	CASSLQGTNEKLFF
TRBV9	.	TRBD1	TRBJ2-2	TGTGCCAGCAGCGTAGGTCAGGGGGCTAGCACCGGGGAGCTGTTTTTT	CASSVGQGASTGELFF
TRBV9	once	TRBD1	TRBJ1-2	TGTGCCAGCAGCGTAGAACAGGACAGGGGCTATGGCTACACCTTC	CASSVEQDRGYGYTF
TRBV9	once	.	TRBJ1-1	TGTGCCAGCAGCGCCCTTACAGGGACTGAAGCTTTCTTT	CASSALTGTEAFF
TRBV18	once	.	TRBJ2-1	TGTGCCAGCTCCCCAACTGAAGGGGTTGAGCAGTTCTTC	CASSPTEGVEQFF
TRBV6-2/TRBV6-3	.	.	TRBJ2-1	TGTGCCAGCAGTAGTCGGCGGACAATCCTGTCAGGGGAGCAGTTCTTC	CASSSRRTILSGEQFF
TRBV11-2	.	.	TRBJ2-7	TGTGCCAGCAGCTTTGGGCACGGGGGTTCCTACGAGCAGTACTTC	CASSFGHGGSYEQYF
TRBV4-1	.	TRBD1	TRBJ2-1	TGCGCCAGCAGCCAAGGCCCCCGGACAGGGAATGAGCAGTTCTTC	CASSQGPRTGNEQFF
TRBV2	.	.	TRBJ2-7	TGTGCCAGCAGTGAACTCCCGGGAGCCATAGGAGCCTACGAGCAGTACTTC	CASSELPGAIGAYEQYF
TRBV7-2	.	.	TRBJ1-1	TGTGCCAGCAGCCCTTCAGGGGTGGCCCCTGAAGCTTTCTTT	CASSPSGVAPEAFF
TRBV29-1	.	.	TRBJ2-7	TGCAGCGTTAGAGCTCCCTCGGCCTACGAGCAGTACTTC	CSVRAPSAYEQYF
TRBV12-3/TRBV12-4	.	TRBD1	TRBJ2-7	TGTGCCAGCAGAACCACAGGGGGCGGACCGTACTTC	CASRTTGGGPYF
TRBV25-1	.	TRBD1	TRBJ2-5	TGTGCCAGCGGCTATAGGACAGGGGAGACCCAGTACTTC	CASGYRTGETQYF
TRBV5-1	.	TRBD1	TRBJ2-7	TGCGCCAGCAGCATGGGACAGGGGGCGTACGAGCAGTACTTC	CASSMGQGAYEQYF
TRBV6-2/TRBV6-3	.	TRBD1	TRBJ1-1	TGTGCCAGCAGTTACCCGGGACAGGGATACACTGAAGCTTTCTTT	CASSYPGQGYTEAFF
TRBV11-1	once	.	TRBJ2-1	TGTGCCAGCAGCCTCGTTTTAAATTGGAGGGTGAATGAGCAGTTCTTC	CASSLVLNWRVNEQFF
TRBV6-5	.	.	TRBJ1-2	TGTGCCAGCACCGACAGGAACTATGGCTACACCTTC	CASTDRNYGYTF
TRBV7-8	.	TRBD2	TRBJ2-6	TGTGCCAGCAGCTTAAGCTCCAGGGAGGGCTCTGGGGCCAACGTCCTGACTTTC	CASSLSSREGSGANVLTF
TRBV15	.	TRBD1	TRBJ1-3	TGTGCCACCAGCAGAGATAACGCCAGGGGGCGTGGAAACACCATATATTTT	CATSRDNARGRGNTIYF
TRBV28	.	TRBD1	TRBJ2-7	TGTGCCAGCAGTTCATATACCGGGACAGGGCAAGTGTGGCAGTACTTC	CASSSYTGTGQVWQYF
TRBV25-1	.	.	TRBJ1-4	TGTGCCAGCAGTGAATATCGGAGAGGTGCAACTAATGAAAAACTGTTTTTT	CASSEYRRGATNEKLFF
TRBV3-1/TRBV3-2	.	TRBD1	TRBJ1-2	TGTGCCAGCAGCCAAGAGACAGGGGGAGGATTTGGTTATGGCTACACCTTC	CASSQETGGGFGYGYTF
TRBV6-6	.	.	TRBJ1-2	TGTGCCAGCAGTTCAGGGTTAGGCTATGGCTACACCTTC	CASSSGLGYGYTF
TRBV6-6	.	.	TRBJ1-1	TGTGCCAGCAGTTATGACAGCCTGAACACTGAAGCTTTCTTT	CASSYDSLNTEAFF
TRBV19	.	.	TRBJ2-7	TGTGCCAGTGTCGACGAGCAGTACTTC	CASVDEQYF
TRBV3-1/TRBV3-2	.	TRBD2	TRBJ2-1	TGTGCCAGCAGCCCCTTTGTGGGACTAGCGCCGAGCTCCTACAATGAGCAGTTCTTC	CASSPFVGLAPSSYNEQFF
TRBV9	.	TRBD2	TRBJ2-5	TGTGCCAGCAGTCGTACTAGCGGGAGGTTAATGGGGGAGACCCAGTACTTC	CASSRTSGRLMGETQYF
TRBV19	once	.	TRBJ1-3	TGTGCCAGTAGTAAGCAGGCGTTCTCTGGAAACACCATATATTTT	CASSKQAFSGNTIYF
TRBV7-9	.	TRBD2	TRBJ2-7	TGTGCCAGCAGCCCCTCTAGCGGGGGTAGCTCCTACGAGCAGTACTTC	CASSPSSGGSSYEQYF
TRBV6-6	few	.	TRBJ1-1	TGTGCCAGCGTGCGCCAGGGTGAAGGGACTGAAGCTTTCTTT	CASVRQGEGTEAFF
TRBV3-1/TRBV3-2	once	TRBD1	TRBJ1-2	TGTGCCAGCAGCCAAGTTCGAGGACAGGGTTACTATGGCTACACCTTC	CASSQVRGQGYYGYTF
TRBV20-1	.	TRBD2	TRBJ2-2	TGCAGTGCTAGTGCGGTTAGCGGGGGGGCCGTGGGCACCGGGGAGCTGTTTTTT	CSASAVSGGAVGTGELFF
TRBV2	.	TRBD1	TRBJ2-1	TGTGCCAGCAGGGGACAGGGGGATGAGCAGTTCTTC	CASRGQGDEQFF
TRBV6-2/TRBV6-3	.	TRBD2	TRBJ2-5	TGTGCCAGCAGTTACTCGATTCGACTAGCGGGGGGTAGATGGGAGACCCAGTACTTC	CASSYSIRLAGGRWETQYF
TRBV3-1/TRBV3-2	.	TRBD1	TRBJ2-2	TGTGCCAGCAGCCAAGAAACTCGGGCAGGGGGAAACACCGGGGAGCTGTTTTTT	CASSQETRAGGNTGELFF
TRBV6-6	.	TRBD2	TRBJ2-5	TGTGCCAGCAGTCCGTGGGGACTAGCGGGGAATCAAGAGACCCAGTACTTC	CASSPWGLAGNQETQYF
TRBV6-5	.	TRBD1	TRBJ1-2	TGTGCCAGCAGTTACTCGCAGGGGGCTAACTATGGCTACACCTTC	CASSYSQGANYGYTF
TRBV3-1/TRBV3-2	.	TRBD1	TRBJ1-2	TGTGCCAGCAGCCACGACAGGGCCGGCGGCTACACCTTC	CASSHDRAGGYTF
TRBV6-4	.	TRBD2	TRBJ2-1	TGTGCCAGCAGCCCGGGACTAGAGACCTACAATGAGCAGTTCTTC	CASSPGLETYNEQFF
TRBV6-2/TRBV6-3	.	.	TRBJ2-3	TGTGCCAGCAGTTCTATCGGGAATACGCAGTATTTT	CASSSIGNTQYF
TRBV12-2	.	.	TRBJ2-2	TGTGCAAGTCGCTTAGGGGTGGAGCAACCGGGACACCCGACCAACACCGGGGAGCTGTTTTTT	CASRLGVEQPGHPTNTGELFF
TRBV4-1	.	TRBD2	TRBJ2-7	TGCGCCAGCAGCCCCGAAGCTAGCGGAGATGCCTACGAGCAGTACTTC	CASSPEASGDAYEQYF
TRBV28	.	.	TRBJ2-7	TGTGCCAGCAGTCAACAGGGCCGGGAGCAGTACTTC	CASSQQGREQYF
TRBV27	.	.	TRBJ2-7	TGTGCCAGCAGTTTAAACAGGTTCTCCTACGAGCAGTACTTC	CASSLNRFSYEQYF
TRBV28	.	TRBD1	TRBJ2-1	TGTGCCAGCGGCCCAGCTGGGACAGGGGGCAGGAATGAGCAGTTCTTC	CASGPAGTGGRNEQFF
TRBV2	few	.	TRBJ1-2	TGTGCCAGCTGGCTGACTGTTGACTATGGCTACACCTTC	CASWLTVDYGYTF
TRBV5-1	.	.	TRBJ1-3	TGCGCCAGCAGCTTGGAAGCCCAACTTTCTGGAAACACCATATATTTT	CASSLEAQLSGNTIYF
TRBV9	.	TRBD2	TRBJ2-7	TGTGCCAGCAGCGTAGGACTAGCGGGGACCTACGAGCAGTACTTC	CASSVGLAGTYEQYF
TRBV28	.	.	TRBJ1-5	TGTGCCTCTCGGGGAGTGAATCAGCCCCAGCATTTT	CASRGVNQPQHF
TRBV7-2	.	TRBD2	TRBJ2-7	TGTGCCAGCAGCCAAACTAGCGGGGGCTACGAGCAGTACTTC	CASSQTSGGYEQYF
TRBV19	.	TRBD1	TRBJ1-5	TGTGCCAGTAGGACGGACAGGGCTTTCAATCAGCCCCAGCATTTT	CASRTDRAFNQPQHF
TRBV2	.	.	TRBJ2-7	TGTGCCAGCAGCCCACAGGGTGGCCGAGCGTACTTC	CASSPQGGRAYF